A single sample is the source of the 23 T cell receptor beta chains below, sequenced in a study of cytomegalovirus exposure and HLA in healthy donors. PCR was performed using 60 Vbeta and 13 Jbeta primers. Only in-frame clones appear in the TCRdb table, and some are missing; sequencing was by immunoSEQ multiplex PCR. The sample records about 98,000 clones, more than 60% being singletons. The sample taken for sequencing was PBMCs. The receptors were gathered from a human donor in good health.

The chain combines TRBV7-2 with TRBJ2-7; maybe TRBD2 (5 bases). CDR3 size: 13 residues. Germline V gives CDR1 SGHTA, CDR2 FQGNSA. V was trimmed by 5 bases and J by 5 bases, leaving 13 bases between them. The CDR3: CASSIRRGDEQYF. The CDR3 bases are TGTGCCAGCAGCATCCGCCGGGGAGACGAGCAGTACTTC. The full variable domain, completed using reference TRBV7-2 and TRBJ2-7, is GAGVSQSPSNKVTEKGKDVELRCDPISGHTALYWYRQSLGQGLEFLIYFQGNSAPDKSGLPSDRFSAERTGGSVSTLTIQRTQQEDSAVYLCASSIRRGDEQYFGPGTRLTVT.

The chain is built from TRBV13 and TRBJ2-3; the match to TRBD2 covers 10 bases. Germline CDR1 is PRHDT and CDR2 is FYEKMQ (reference sequence). Trimming at V came to 4 bases and at J to 5 bases, leaving 9 bases not matched to a gene. This CDR3 is built from 16 residues. In nucleotides, the CDR3 is TGTGCCAGCAGCTCCCACAGCGGGGGGGCGAAAGATACGCAGTATTTT. Protein sequence: CASSSHSGGAKDTQYF.

The chain employs TRBV9 and TRBJ2-7; D is possibly TRBD1 (5 bases). The CDR3 spans 15 residues. The germline V gene encodes CDR1 SGDLS and CDR2 YYNGEE. V lost 4 bases to trimming and J lost 7 bases, with 21 bases between them. CDR3 region: CASSTGPGNDGEQYF. CDR3 DNA sequence: TGTGCCAGCAGCACCGGGCCAGGGAACGATGGAGAGCAGTACTTC.

The J gene is TRBJ1-1, the V gene TRBV9, with TRBD1 matching 8 bases. This CDR3 region has 14 residues. Germline assignment: CDR1 SGDLS and CDR2 YYNGEE. V shed 3 bases and J 1 base; nucleotides not matched to a gene: 2. The CDR3 sequence: CASSGQGANTEAFF. CDR3 nucleotide sequence: TGTGCCAGCAGCGGTCAGGGGGCGAACACTGAAGCTTTCTTT.

The gene calls are TRBV11-2 and TRBJ2-7, with 9 positions matching TRBD2. V was pared by 6 bases and J by 6 bases, with 12 bases of the junction left unmatched. The CDR3 is 15 amino acids. The germline V gene has CDR1 SGHAT and CDR2 FQNNGV. CDR3 DNA sequence: TGTGCCAGCAGTCCCCGCGCGGGAGGGTTGAGCGAGCAGTACTTC. It encodes CASSPRAGGLSEQYF.

The CDR3 nucleotides read TGCGCCAGCAGCTCAAGCCCAGGGACACTCTACGAGCAGTACTTC. Residues: CASSSSPGTLYEQYF. This chain joins TRBV5-1 and TRBJ2-7; D is perhaps TRBD1 (6 bases). V was shortened by 3 bases and J by 3 bases, with 16 bases between the two germline ends. The CDR3 runs to 15 residues. Germline-derived CDR1 and CDR2 are SGHRS and YFSETQ.

The V and J genes are TRBV27 and TRBJ2-7; D uncertain. The V end was cut by 3 bases, the J end by 2 bases, with 11 bases between. The CDR3 covers 14 residues. Germline assignment: CDR1 MNHEY and CDR2 SMNVEV (reference sequence). The CDR3 bases are TGTGCCAGCAGTTTTGGTGGCAGGACCTACGAGCAGTACTTC. Translation gives CASSFGGRTYEQYF.

The genes are TRBV5-1 and TRBJ2-5, with a tentative D call TRBD2 (6 bases). The J call may be in error: the DNA end matches TRBJ2-7 better. Germline CDR1 and CDR2: SGHRS and YFSETQ. This CDR3 contains 12 residues. CDR3 in amino acids: CASSPGLTEQYF. The CDR3 DNA sequence: TGCGCCAGCAGCCCGGGACTCACCGAGCAGTACTTC.

V is TRBV7-8 and J is TRBJ1-2; 7 bases fit TRBD1. The CDR3 is 13 amino acids. Germline lookup yields CDR1 SGHVS and CDR2 FQNEAQ. Trimming cost V 5 bases and J 4 bases; bases outside gene matches: 4. The CDR3 here is CASSEGTAYGYTF. The DNA for the CDR3 is TGTGCCAGCAGCGAAGGGACAGCCTATGGCTACACCTTC.

This clone has a single count. This rearrangement joins TRBV4-1 to TRBJ1-2; TRBD1 is a possible D gene (5 bases). V lost 2 bases to trimming and J lost 8 bases, with 15 bases between them. Germline CDR1 MGHRA, CDR2 YSYEKL. CDR3 length equals 14 residues. In DNA, the CDR3 is TGCGCCAGCAGCCAACCCAACCGGCAGGGCGGCTACACCTTC. Amino acid sequence: CASSQPNRQGGYTF.

The chain couples TRBV19 to TRBJ2-7; 8 nucleotides agree with TRBD1. The trim removed 1 base at V and 10 bases at J, leaving 6 bases unmatched. Per germline, CDR1 LNHDA and CDR2 SQIVND (reference sequence). The CDR3 is 13 amino acids. Written as DNA, the CDR3 is TGTGCCAGTAGTATAGTCGGACAGGGAGTCCAGTACTTC. The encoded protein is CASSIVGQGVQYF.

The chain uses TRBV5-4 and TRBJ1-6; possible D gene TRBD1, 6 bases. Germline CDR1 and CDR2: SGHNT and YYREEE (reference sequence). The CDR3 spans 15 residues. V gave up 4 bases and J gave up 7 bases, with 15 bases separating them. The CDR3 DNA reads as TGTGCCAGCAGCCCGAGACAGGAGAGGAATTCACCCCTCCACTTT. This encodes CASSPRQERNSPLHF.

In its sample, this clone was seen a few times. The J gene is TRBJ2-7, the V gene TRBV9, with TRBD2 matching over 8 bases. The CDR3 is 15 amino acids. Trimming at V came to 0 bases and at J to 3 bases, leaving 5 bases not matched to a gene. CDR1 and CDR2 from the germline V gene are SGDLS and YYNGEE. In DNA form, the CDR3 reads TGTGCCAGCAGCGTAGATCCGGGAGGGGACTACGAGCAGTACTTC. It encodes CASSVDPGGDYEQYF. Complete variable domain (other parts from reference TRBV9 and TRBJ2-7): DSGVTQTPKHLITATGQRVTLRCSPRSGDLSVYWYQQSLDQGLQFLIQYYNGEERAKGNILERFSAQQFPDLHSELNLSSLELGDSALYFCASSVDPGGDYEQYFGPGTRLTVT.

The rearrangement joins TRBV10-3 to TRBJ2-2; 8 bases agree with TRBD2. Germline CDR1 ENHRY, CDR2 SYGVKD. V shed 2 bases and J 2 bases; nucleotides not matched to a gene: 4. The CDR3 runs to 16 residues. The CDR3 DNA sequence: TGTGCCATCAGTGAGCCAAGCGGGGGAAACACCGGGGAGCTGTTTTTT. Protein: CAISEPSGGNTGELFF.

This sequence joins TRBV19 and TRBJ2-2; 7 bases fit TRBD1. CDR1 and CDR2 (germline): LNHDA, SQIVND (reference sequence). J was trimmed by 3 bases and V by 4 bases; bases with no gene match: 11. This CDR3 comprises 17 residues. DNA of the CDR3: TGTGCCAGTAGTACCAAGACAGGGTACTCGGACACCGGGGAGCTGTTTTTT. This encodes CASSTKTGYSDTGELFF.

The chain recombines TRBV5-6 with TRBJ2-2; a possible D gene is TRBD2 (5 bases). The germline V gene has CDR1 SGHDT and CDR2 YYEEEE. The CDR3 sequence is 16 residues long. Trimming removed 0 bases from V and 13 bases from J, with 22 bases in between. The CDR3 sequence is CASSLGLQETSAGLFF. CDR3 bases: TGTGCCAGCAGCTTGGGCCTTCAAGAAACATCGGCGGGGCTGTTTTTT.

The chain uses TRBV5-1 and TRBJ1-1; the match to TRBD1 covers 12 bases. The V gene's germline CDR1 is SGHRS and CDR2 YFSETQ. This CDR3 contains 16 residues. Losses at the gene ends were 4 bases for V and 3 bases for J; bases not matched to a gene: 7. The CDR3 coding sequence is TGCGCCAGCAGCCGGGACAGGGGGCGCGAGGACACTGAAGCTTTCTTT. This encodes CASSRDRGREDTEAFF.

V and J are TRBV6-1 and TRBJ1-2; unclear D gene. The V end was cut by 3 bases, the J end by 6 bases, with 8 bases between. Germline V gives CDR1 MNHNS, CDR2 SASEGT. There are 12 residues in the CDR3. The CDR3 loop reads CASSDRIDGYTF. In DNA, the CDR3 is TGTGCCAGCAGTGACAGGATCGATGGCTACACCTTC.

The chain employs TRBV7-6 and TRBJ1-3, with TRBD1 matching over 7 bases. The CDR3 extends over 17 amino acids. V shed 5 bases and J 2 bases; nucleotides not matched to a gene: 12. CDR1 and CDR2 from the germline V gene are SGHVS and FNYEAQ. CDR3 coding DNA: TGTGCCAGCAGCAAAATATGGACAGGATCGGCTGGAAACACCATATATTTT. Encoded protein: CASSKIWTGSAGNTIYF. The whole variable domain, remainder taken from reference TRBV7-6 and TRBJ1-3, is GAGVSQSPRYKVTKRGQDVALRCDPISGHVSLYWYRQALGQGPEFLTYFNYEAQQDKSGLPNDRFSAERPEGSISTLTIQRTEQRDSAMYRCASSKIWTGSAGNTIYFGEGSWLTVV.

The chain has TRBV9 and TRBJ2-5; 8 nucleotides align to TRBD2. Germline-derived CDR1 and CDR2 are SGDLS and YYNGEE. With 4 bases clipped from V and 4 bases from J, the junction kept 12 bases outside the gene matches. This CDR3 has 16 amino acids. DNA of the CDR3: TGTGCCAGCAGCCCCAGCACCGGGAGGGTAGCAGAGACCCAGTACTTC. It encodes CASSPSTGRVAETQYF.

The rearrangement links TRBV10-1 to TRBJ2-7; D is perhaps TRBD1 (5 bases). V lost 8 bases and J 2 bases, leaving 16 bases between the germline ends. The CDR3 contains 14 residues. Germline assignment: CDR1 WNHNN and CDR2 SYGVQD (reference sequence). The CDR3 reads CASAGNLVPYEQYF. DNA for the CDR3: TGCGCCAGCGCAGGGAATCTTGTTCCCTACGAGCAGTACTTC.

Only a few counts were recorded for this clone. This chain uses TRBV5-1 with TRBJ1-1; D gene uncertain. V was trimmed by 7 bases and J by 5 bases, leaving 12 bases between them. The CDR3 is made up of 12 amino acids. Germline V gene sequence: CDR1 SGHRS, CDR2 YFSETQ. This CDR3 reads CASSAEGTEAFF. The CDR3 DNA reads TGCGCCAGCTCAGCGGAGGGAACTGAAGCTTTCTTT.

V is TRBV29-1 and J is TRBJ1-2; D gene ambiguous. Germline-derived CDR1 and CDR2 are SQVTM and ANQGSEA. V lost 4 bases and J lost 5, with 11 bases in between. The CDR3 runs 12 residues. The CDR3 DNA follows: TGCAGCGTTGTCCAGAATTTTTATGGCTACACCTTC. As protein: CSVVQNFYGYTF.